These 27 T cell receptor beta chains came from one sample sequenced in a study of CD8 T cells in ankylosing spondylitis. Study findings and constraints: One TCR beta motif, made up of 7 or 8 highly homologous variants, appeared characteristic of ankylosing spondylitis blood.

TCRdb re-derived calls from the 5' RACE reads in MiXCR, one entry per CDR3 protein. The sample contains about 700,000 distinct CDR3 sequences, roughly 19% of which appear only once. These receptors are not linked to any known antigen. Sequenced: blood, either unsorted or a sorted T cell fraction (not recorded which). The source of these receptors is a male donor with ankylosing spondylitis.

This clonotype has just a few counts. The rearrangement joins TRBV12-3 or TRBV12-4 to TRBJ2-5; weak D call: TRBD2 (6 bases). This CDR3 comprises 14 residues. V lost 2 bases and J 5 bases, leaving 12 bases between the germline ends. This CDR3 reads CASSLWGSGETQYF. For the CDR3, the DNA is TGTGCCAGCAGTTTATGGGGGAGCGGGGAGACCCAGTACTTC.

This clonotype was observed a few times. The DNA of the CDR3 is TGTGCTAGTGGTACGCCCGGGACAGGGATCTACGAGCAGTACTTC. Encoded protein: CASGTPGTGIYEQYF. The genes are TRBV12-5 and TRBJ2-7; TRBD1 aligns across 9 bases. J was trimmed by 3 bases and V by 5 bases; bases with no gene match: 8. The length of the CDR3 is 15 residues. The germline CDR1 and CDR2 sequences are LGHNT and FRNRAP.

The genes are TRBV4-1 and TRBJ2-1; 10 positions agree with TRBD2. The V gene's germline CDR1 is MGHRA and CDR2 YSYEKL. The CDR3 spans 16 residues. Trimming at V came to 1 base and at J to 7 bases, leaving 7 bases not matched to a gene. For the CDR3, the DNA is TGCGCCAGCAGCCAAGTTGAAGCGGGGGGGATAAATGAGCAGTTCTTC. The encoded protein is CASSQVEAGGINEQFF.

The sample holds a few counts of this clonotype. This chain links TRBV10-3 with TRBJ2-1; the match to TRBD2 covers 12 bases. V shed 5 bases, J shed 0 bases, and the junction held 5 bases outside the gene matches. This CDR3 spans 17 amino acids. Looked up from germline, CDR1 is ENHRY and CDR2 is SYGVKD. The CDR3 loop reads CAISRTSGTSSYNEQFF. In DNA form, the CDR3 reads TGTGCCATCAGTAGGACTAGCGGGACGAGCTCCTACAATGAGCAGTTCTTC.

This clonotype occurred a few times. V gene TRBV6-1 combines with J gene TRBJ2-1; TRBD2 aligns across 9 bases. Germline CDR1 reads MNHNS; CDR2 reads SASEGT. Trimming at V came to 6 bases and at J to 6 bases, leaving 9 bases not matched to a gene. CDR3 size: 15 residues. As DNA, the CDR3 is TGTGCCAGCAGGCCCCTAGCGGGATCGGTCAATGAGCAGTTCTTC. Translation: CASRPLAGSVNEQFF.

This clonotype was counted a single time. This chain connects TRBV6-2 or TRBV6-3 to TRBJ2-1, with D maybe TRBD2 (6 bases). The ends were cut back, 7 bases at V and 3 bases at J, with 13 bases in the middle. There are 14 residues in the CDR3. Germline assignment: CDR1 MNHEY and CDR2 SVGEGT. The CDR3 here is CASTERVHYNEQFF. DNA for the CDR3: TGTGCCAGCACCGAGCGGGTACACTACAATGAGCAGTTCTTC.

V is TRBV7-9 and J is TRBJ2-1, with no clear D. There are 15 residues in the CDR3. Germline CDR1 reads SEHNR; CDR2 reads FQNEAQ (reference sequence). Trimming removed 7 bases from V and 1 base from J, with 14 bases in between. As DNA, the CDR3 is TGTGCCAGCACTGGGAACGTCGAGTCCTACAATGAGCAGTTCTTC. Its translation: CASTGNVESYNEQFF.

The chain employs TRBV28 and TRBJ2-7, with 8 bases lining up with TRBD2. Losses at the gene ends were 6 bases for V and 4 bases for J; bases not matched to a gene: 8. The CDR3 totals 14 residues. Germline V gives CDR1 MDHEN, CDR2 SYDVKM. CDR3 bases: TGTGCCAGCAGGGGACTAGGGTGGGAGTACGAGCAGTACTTC. Its protein is CASRGLGWEYEQYF.

The J gene is TRBJ2-7, the V gene TRBV7-2; no reliable D call. Germline CDR1 and CDR2: SGHTA and FQGNSA. Between the trimmed V and J ends, which lost 3 bases and 0 bases, there was a span of 9 bases. The CDR3 runs to 14 residues. The CDR3 bases are TGTGCCAGCAGCTTGAAAATTCTCTCCTACGAGCAGTACTTC. It yields the protein CASSLKILSYEQYF.

V gene TRBV27 combines with J gene TRBJ1-2; 7 bases are a match to TRBD1. The V gene's germline CDR1 is MNHEY and CDR2 SMNVEV (reference sequence). After removal of 3 bases from V and 2 bases from J, the junction contained 6 bases not matched to a gene. This CDR3 is 15 amino acids long. The CDR3 DNA sequence: TGTGCCAGCAGTTTCACAACGACAGGGAACTATGGCTACACCTTC. Translating gives CASSFTTTGNYGYTF.

The sample holds a few counts of this clonotype. This chain links TRBV6-2 or TRBV6-3 with TRBJ1-6; no clear D gene. The V gene's germline CDR1 is MNHEY and CDR2 SVGEGT. V was clipped by 10 bases and J by 9 bases, with 19 bases between them. There are 14 residues in the CDR3. DNA for the CDR3: TGTGCCACCCGGAACAGAGCTGGTGGTTCACCCCTCCACTTT. Protein: CATRNRAGGSPLHF.

This clonotype appeared a few times. The chain carries TRBV4-1 and TRBJ1-6; D unresolved. Trimming left V 5 bases short and J 0 bases short, with 14 bases between. The CDR3 sequence is 17 residues long. Germline loops: CDR1 MGHRA, CDR2 YSYEKL. The CDR3 reads CASSSDGLSSYNSPLHF. CDR3 nucleotides: TGCGCCAGCAGCAGCGACGGTCTGAGCTCCTATAATTCACCCCTCCACTTT.

V and J are TRBV28 and TRBJ1-6, with 7 bases aligning to TRBD1. V gave up 2 bases and J gave up 0 bases; unmatched junction bases: 7. The CDR3 spans 18 residues. From germline, CDR1 is MDHEN and CDR2 SYDVKM. The CDR3 loop reads CASSLGGTASSYNSPLHF. The DNA for the CDR3 is TGTGCCAGCAGTTTAGGAGGGACAGCTAGCTCCTATAATTCACCCCTCCACTTT.

There are a few counts of this clonotype. The V and J genes are TRBV30 and TRBJ2-1, with D maybe TRBD2 (5 bases). The length of the CDR3 is 13 residues. Germline V gene lookup returns CDR1 GTSNPN and CDR2 SVGIG (reference sequence). V was trimmed by 0 bases and J by 4 bases, leaving 7 bases between them. The CDR3 region has the DNA TGTGCCTGGAGTGTAGAGGGATACAATGAGCAGTTCTTC. Amino acids: CAWSVEGYNEQFF.

The genes are TRBV10-3 and TRBJ1-1; 8 positions agree with TRBD1. The germline CDR1 and CDR2 sequences are ENHRY and SYGVKD. The J segment lost 5 bases and the V segment lost 0 bases, leaving 5 bases of the junction unmatched. The CDR3 consists of 15 residues. This CDR3 is CAISESGQGATEAFF. The CDR3 nucleotides read TGTGCCATCAGTGAGTCGGGGCAGGGGGCGACTGAAGCTTTCTTT.

The J gene is TRBJ2-5, the V gene TRBV29-1; the D gene is possibly TRBD1 (5 bases). Per the germline V gene, CDR1 is SQVTM and CDR2 is ANQGSEA. Trimming shortened V by 4 bases and J by 4 bases, and 10 bases separated the two germline ends. The CDR3 has 12 residues. CDR3 DNA: TGCAGCGTTGTAAGGGGTTCAGAGACCCAGTACTTC. Translated: CSVVRGSETQYF. The variable domain in full, completed from reference TRBV29-1 and TRBJ2-5, reads SAVISQKPSRDICQRGTSLTIQCQVDSQVTMMFWYRQQPGQSLTLIATANQGSEATYESGFVIDKFPISRPNLTFSTLTVSNMSPEDSSIYLCSVVRGSETQYFGPGTRLLVL.

In this sample, this clonotype turned up a few times. The CDR3 protein is CASSLGASYGYTF. The CDR3 nucleotides are TGTGCCAGCAGCTTAGGTGCCAGCTATGGCTACACCTTC. This sequence joins TRBV11-2 and TRBJ1-2; D unclear. This CDR3 has 13 residues. Germline lookup yields CDR1 SGHAT and CDR2 FQNNGV. Trimming removed 1 base at V and 4 bases at J, with 7 bases between.

The chain joins TRBV4-1 to TRBJ1-4; no reliable D call. The CDR3 contains 16 residues. V dropped 3 bases and J dropped 0 bases, with 11 bases sitting between them. Germline assignment: CDR1 MGHRA and CDR2 YSYEKL. CDR3 in amino acids: CASSQAMGSTNEKLFF. The CDR3 DNA reads as TGCGCCAGCAGCCAGGCGATGGGGTCAACTAATGAAAAACTGTTTTTT.

The chain employs TRBV4-1 and TRBJ1-6, with D possibly being TRBD1 (5 bases). The CDR3 has 16 residues. The V gene lost 2 bases and the J gene lost 4 bases, with 12 bases spanning the gap. Germline lookup yields CDR1 MGHRA and CDR2 YSYEKL. The CDR3 nucleotides are TGCGCCAGCAGCCAAACAGAAGGGGAATATAATTCACCCCTCCACTTT. It is translated as CASSQTEGEYNSPLHF.

This chain links TRBV21-1 with TRBJ2-7; TRBD1 is the table's D call, not checked against the DNA. TRBV21-1 is reported as a pseudogene. The CDR3 totals 16 residues. The CDR3 reads CASSKVGTRREYEQYF. For the CDR3, the DNA is TGTGCCAGCAGCAAAGTTGGGACCCGCCGGGAGTACGAGCAGTACTTC.

V usage is TRBV25-1 and J usage is TRBJ1-1, with 8 bases identical to TRBD1. With V trimmed by 1 base and J by 0 bases, 7 bases remained unmatched. Germline V gene data show CDR1 as MGHDK and CDR2 as SYGVNS. This CDR3 spans 17 amino acids. Written as DNA, the CDR3 is TGTGCCAGCAGTGAATTGACAGGGGTCGGTTTGAACACTGAAGCTTTCTTT. This sequence encodes CASSELTGVGLNTEAFF.

The gene calls are TRBV20-1 and TRBJ2-1; 10 nucleotides agree with TRBD2. Germline V gene sequence: CDR1 DFQATT, CDR2 SNEGSKA (reference sequence). The length of the CDR3 is 15 residues. The trim removed 6 bases at V and 8 bases at J, leaving 13 bases unmatched. CDR3 loop: CSAKSPASGSHEQFF. CDR3 in DNA: TGCAGTGCAAAATCGCCGGCTAGCGGGAGTCATGAGCAGTTCTTC.

CDR3 sequence reads: CASSHPTGDYGYTF. As DNA, the CDR3 is TGTGCCAGCAGCCATCCGACAGGGGACTATGGCTACACCTTC. The gene calls are TRBV7-9 and TRBJ1-2; 8 bases agree with TRBD1. Germline V gene data show CDR1 as SEHNR and CDR2 as FQNEAQ (reference sequence). The J segment lost 3 bases and the V segment lost 5 bases, leaving 5 bases of the junction unmatched. The CDR3 is made up of 14 amino acids.

The chain has TRBV12-3 or TRBV12-4 and TRBJ2-3; 7 nucleotides match TRBD2. V lost 1 base to trimming and J lost 8 bases; unmatched junction nucleotides: 6. The CDR3 contains 14 residues. The CDR3 here is CASSLVGLDSTQYF. DNA for the CDR3: TGTGCCAGCAGTTTAGTCGGACTAGACTCTACGCAGTATTTT.

J is TRBJ1-1 and V is TRBV24-1; the D is unclear. Germline V gives CDR1 KGHDR, CDR2 SFDVKD. CDR3 length equals 13 residues. V shed 0 bases and J shed 5 bases, with 6 bases lying between them. CDR3 DNA: TGTGCCACCAGTGATTTGAGGGAAACTGAAGCTTTCTTT. It codes for CATSDLRETEAFF.

The chain links TRBV4-2 to TRBJ1-1; D not certain. CDR1 and CDR2 from the germline V gene are LGHNA and YNFKEQ. There are 14 residues in the CDR3. V was cut by 1 base and J by 7 bases, with 13 bases left in between. CDR3 in amino acids: CASSQVELGGEAFF. DNA of the CDR3: TGTGCCAGCAGCCAAGTAGAATTGGGTGGTGAAGCTTTCTTT.

This chain links TRBV4-1 with TRBJ2-3, with 12 bases that match TRBD2. The CDR3 is 22 residues long. Germline values: CDR1 MGHRA, CDR2 YSYEKL. J lost 2 bases, V lost 0 bases, and 18 bases had no gene match. The CDR3 spells CASSQEDLLAGGRPRATDTQYF. The CDR3 DNA sequence: TGCGCCAGCAGCCAAGAAGACCTCCTAGCGGGAGGGCGCCCCAGGGCCACAGATACGCAGTATTTT.